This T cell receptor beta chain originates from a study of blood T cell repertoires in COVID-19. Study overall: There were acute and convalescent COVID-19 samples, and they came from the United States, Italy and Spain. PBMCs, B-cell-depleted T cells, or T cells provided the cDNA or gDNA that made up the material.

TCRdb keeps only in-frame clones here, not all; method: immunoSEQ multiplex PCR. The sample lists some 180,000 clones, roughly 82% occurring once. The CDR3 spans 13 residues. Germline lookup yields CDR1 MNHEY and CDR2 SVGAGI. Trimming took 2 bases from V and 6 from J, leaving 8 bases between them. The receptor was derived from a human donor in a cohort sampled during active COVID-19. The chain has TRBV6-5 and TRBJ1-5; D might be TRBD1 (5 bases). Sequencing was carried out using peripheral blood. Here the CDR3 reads CASSYGGSQPQHF. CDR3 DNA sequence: TGTGCCAGCAGTTACGGGGGGAGTCAGCCCCAGCATTTT.